This TCR beta chain originates from a study of glioma-infiltrating T cells. Notes on the study in general: Very few CDR3 sequences were shared between tissue and blood. Tissue-blood divergence was below expectation in non-neoplastic patients, above in gliomas.

The sample holds many counts of this clonotype. Its antigen remains unidentified. The germline CDR1 and CDR2 sequences are LGHDT and YNNKEL (reference sequence). The CDR3 is 14 residues long. V lost 4 bases and J lost 0, with 9 bases in between. The iRepertoire nested amplicon-rescue multiplex PCR amplified TCR alpha and beta CDR3s from RNA. One-step reverse transcription and amplification started from roughly 100-400 ng of tissue mRNA or PBMC total RNA. TCRdb re-analysed the multiplex PCR reads in MiXCR, keeping a single row per CDR3 protein. The table shows 90,000 or so distinct CDR3 sequences, with approximately 42% occurring only once.

The sequencing sample was made of glioma tissue, nonneoplastic brain tissue, or PBMCs (not recorded which). The sequence derives from a human donor with low-grade glioma or glioblastoma, undergoing nonglioma brain surgery, or in good health (not recorded which). The V gene is TRBV3-1, the J gene TRBJ1-2; a possible D gene is TRBD1 (5 bases). CDR3 in DNA: TGTGCCAGCAGCCCCAGACAGACTAACTATGGCTACACCTTC. This sequence encodes CASSPRQTNYGYTF.